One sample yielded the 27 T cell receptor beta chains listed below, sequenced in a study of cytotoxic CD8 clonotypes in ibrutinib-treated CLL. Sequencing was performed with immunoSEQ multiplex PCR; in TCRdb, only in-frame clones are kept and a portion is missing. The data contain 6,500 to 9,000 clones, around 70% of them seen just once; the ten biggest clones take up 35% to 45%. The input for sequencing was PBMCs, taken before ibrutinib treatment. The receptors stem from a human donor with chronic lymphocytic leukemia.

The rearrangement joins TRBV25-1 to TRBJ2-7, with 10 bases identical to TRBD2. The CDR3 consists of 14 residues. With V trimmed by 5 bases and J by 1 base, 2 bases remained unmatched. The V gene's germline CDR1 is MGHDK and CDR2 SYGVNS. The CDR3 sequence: CASSLAGESYEQYF. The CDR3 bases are TGTGCCAGCAGTCTAGCGGGGGAATCCTACGAGCAGTACTTC.

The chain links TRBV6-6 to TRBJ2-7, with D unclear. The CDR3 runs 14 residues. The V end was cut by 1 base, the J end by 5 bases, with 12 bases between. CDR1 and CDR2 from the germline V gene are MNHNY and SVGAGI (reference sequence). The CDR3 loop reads CASSYFALGNEQYF. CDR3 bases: TGTGCCAGCAGTTACTTCGCCCTGGGCAACGAGCAGTACTTC.

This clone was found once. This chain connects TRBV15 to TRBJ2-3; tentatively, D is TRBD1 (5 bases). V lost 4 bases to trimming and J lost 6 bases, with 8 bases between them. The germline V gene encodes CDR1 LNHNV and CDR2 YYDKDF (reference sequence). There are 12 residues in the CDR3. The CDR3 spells CATSTSGDTQYF. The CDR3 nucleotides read TGTGCCACCAGCACCTCAGGGGATACGCAGTATTTT.

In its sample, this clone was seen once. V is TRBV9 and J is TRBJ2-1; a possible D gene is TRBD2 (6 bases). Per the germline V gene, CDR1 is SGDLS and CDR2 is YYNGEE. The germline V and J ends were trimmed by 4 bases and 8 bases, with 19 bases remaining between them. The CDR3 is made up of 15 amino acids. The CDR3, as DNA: TGTGCCAGCAGCCTCCAGGAGGGAGGTGTGCATGAGCAGTTCTTC. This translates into CASSLQEGGVHEQFF.

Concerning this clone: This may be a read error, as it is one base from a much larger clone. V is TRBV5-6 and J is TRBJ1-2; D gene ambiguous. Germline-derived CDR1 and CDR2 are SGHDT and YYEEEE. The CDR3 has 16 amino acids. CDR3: CASGLKLTERAQDYTF. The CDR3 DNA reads TGTGCCAGCGGCTTGAAGTTGACCGAGAGAGCGCAGGACTACACCTTC.

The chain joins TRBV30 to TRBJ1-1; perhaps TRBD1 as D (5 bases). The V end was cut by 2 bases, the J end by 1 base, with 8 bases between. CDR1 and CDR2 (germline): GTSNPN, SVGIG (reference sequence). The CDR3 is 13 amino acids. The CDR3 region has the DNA TGTGCCTGGAGTCGGACAAAGAACACTGAAGCTTTCTTT. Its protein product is CAWSRTKNTEAFF.

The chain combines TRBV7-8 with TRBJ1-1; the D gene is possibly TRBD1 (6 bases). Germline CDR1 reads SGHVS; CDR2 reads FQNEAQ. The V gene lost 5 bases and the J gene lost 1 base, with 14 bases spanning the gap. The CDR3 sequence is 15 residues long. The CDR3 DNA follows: TGTGCCAGCAGCCCCGGGCCCAGGGGGAACACTGAAGCTTTCTTT. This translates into CASSPGPRGNTEAFF.

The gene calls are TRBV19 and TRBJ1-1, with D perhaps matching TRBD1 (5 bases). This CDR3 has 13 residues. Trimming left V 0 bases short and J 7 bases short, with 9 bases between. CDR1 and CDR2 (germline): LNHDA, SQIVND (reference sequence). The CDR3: CASSIDEGIEAFF. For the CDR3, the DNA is TGTGCCAGTAGTATAGATGAGGGGATTGAAGCTTTCTTT. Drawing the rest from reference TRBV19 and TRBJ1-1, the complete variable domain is DGGITQSPKYLFRKEGQNVTLSCEQNLNHDAMYWYRQDPGQGLRLIYYSQIVNDFQKGDIAEGYSVSREKKESFPLTVTSAQKNPTAFYLCASSIDEGIEAFFGQGTRLTVV.

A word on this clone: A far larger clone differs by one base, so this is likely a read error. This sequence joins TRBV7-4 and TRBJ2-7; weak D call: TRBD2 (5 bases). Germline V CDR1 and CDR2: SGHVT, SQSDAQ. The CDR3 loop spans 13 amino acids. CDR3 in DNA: TGTGCCAGCAGAGACGGACTGTCCTACGAGCAGTGCTTC. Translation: CASRDGLSYEQCF.

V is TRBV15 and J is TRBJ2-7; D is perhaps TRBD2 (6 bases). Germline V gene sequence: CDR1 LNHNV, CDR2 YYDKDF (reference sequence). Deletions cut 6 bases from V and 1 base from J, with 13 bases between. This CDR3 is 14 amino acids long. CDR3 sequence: CATRNSGGSYEQYF. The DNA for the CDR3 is TGTGCCACCAGAAATAGCGGAGGGTCCTACGAGCAGTACTTC.

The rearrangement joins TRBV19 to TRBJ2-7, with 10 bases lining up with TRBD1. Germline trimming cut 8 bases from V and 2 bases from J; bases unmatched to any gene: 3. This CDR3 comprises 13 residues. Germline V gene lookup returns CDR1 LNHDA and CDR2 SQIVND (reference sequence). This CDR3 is CASRGTGAYEQYF. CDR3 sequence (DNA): TGTGCCAGTCGGGGGACAGGGGCCTACGAGCAGTACTTC.

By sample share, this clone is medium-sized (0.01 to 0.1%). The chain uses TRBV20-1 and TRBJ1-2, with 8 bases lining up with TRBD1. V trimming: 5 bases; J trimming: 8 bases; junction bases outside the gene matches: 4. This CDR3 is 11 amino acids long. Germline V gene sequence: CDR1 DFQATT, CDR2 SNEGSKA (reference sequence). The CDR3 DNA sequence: TGCAGTGCTTTGACAGGGGTCGGCTACACCTTC. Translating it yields CSALTGVGYTF.

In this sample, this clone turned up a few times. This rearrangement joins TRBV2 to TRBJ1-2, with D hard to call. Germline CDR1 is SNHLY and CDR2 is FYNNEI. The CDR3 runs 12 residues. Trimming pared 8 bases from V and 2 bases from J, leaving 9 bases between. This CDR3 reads CASGEGNYGYTF. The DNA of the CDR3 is TGTGCCAGCGGGGAGGGCAACTATGGCTACACCTTC.

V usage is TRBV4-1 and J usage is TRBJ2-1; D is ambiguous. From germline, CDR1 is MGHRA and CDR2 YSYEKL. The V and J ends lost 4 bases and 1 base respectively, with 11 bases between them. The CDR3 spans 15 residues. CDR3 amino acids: CASSRPRTSYNEQFF. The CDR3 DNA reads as TGCGCCAGCAGCCGCCCCCGGACGTCCTACAATGAGCAGTTCTTC.

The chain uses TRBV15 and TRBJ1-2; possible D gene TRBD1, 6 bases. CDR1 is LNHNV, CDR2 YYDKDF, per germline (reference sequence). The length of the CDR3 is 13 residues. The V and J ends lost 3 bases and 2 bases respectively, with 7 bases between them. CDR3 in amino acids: CATSRDRNYGYTF. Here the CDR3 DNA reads TGTGCCACCAGCAGGGACAGAAACTATGGCTACACCTTC.

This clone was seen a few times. CDR3 sequence: CSAGQAGGDTQYF. CDR3 coding DNA: TGCAGCGCAGGACAGGCGGGAGGGGATACGCAGTATTTT. This chain joins TRBV29-1 and TRBJ2-3; 9 nucleotides align to TRBD2. The V segment lost 7 bases and the J segment 6 bases; nucleotides outside the gene matches: 8. From germline, CDR1 is SQVTM and CDR2 ANQGSEA. The CDR3 extends over 13 amino acids.

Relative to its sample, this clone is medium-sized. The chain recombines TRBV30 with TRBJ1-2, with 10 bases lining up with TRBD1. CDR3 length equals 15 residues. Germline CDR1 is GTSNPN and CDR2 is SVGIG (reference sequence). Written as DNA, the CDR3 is TGTGCTTGGGATGGACCCGGGACAGGGGTGTATGGCTACACCTTC. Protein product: CAWDGPGTGVYGYTF.

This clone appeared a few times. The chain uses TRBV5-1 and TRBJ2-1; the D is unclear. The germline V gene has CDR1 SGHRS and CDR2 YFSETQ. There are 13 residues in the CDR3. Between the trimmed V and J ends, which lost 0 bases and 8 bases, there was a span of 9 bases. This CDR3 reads CASSLVSGDEQFF. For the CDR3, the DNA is TGCGCCAGCAGCTTGGTGTCGGGCGATGAGCAGTTCTTC.

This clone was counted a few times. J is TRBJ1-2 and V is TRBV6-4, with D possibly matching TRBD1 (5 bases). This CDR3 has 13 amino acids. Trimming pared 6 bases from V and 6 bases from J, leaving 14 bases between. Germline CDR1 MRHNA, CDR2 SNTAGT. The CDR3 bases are TGTGCCAGCAGAGGACACGGTATCGATGGCTACACCTTC. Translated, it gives CASRGHGIDGYTF.

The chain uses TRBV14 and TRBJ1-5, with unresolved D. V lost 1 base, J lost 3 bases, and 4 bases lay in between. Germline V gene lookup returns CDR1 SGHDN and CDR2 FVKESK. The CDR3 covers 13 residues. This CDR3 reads CASSQGYNQPQHF. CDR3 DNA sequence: TGTGCCAGCAGCCAAGGATACAATCAGCCCCAGCATTTT.

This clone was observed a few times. CDR3 coding DNA: TGTGCCAGCAGCTTGGGCGGTCTAGCGGGTGTCTACAATGAGCAGTTCTTC. Encoded protein: CASSLGGLAGVYNEQFF. This chain links TRBV11-2 with TRBJ2-1; TRBD2 matches 8 bases. From germline, CDR1 is SGHAT and CDR2 FQNNGV. CDR3 length: 17 residues. V trimming: 3 bases; J trimming: 3 bases; junction bases outside the gene matches: 10.

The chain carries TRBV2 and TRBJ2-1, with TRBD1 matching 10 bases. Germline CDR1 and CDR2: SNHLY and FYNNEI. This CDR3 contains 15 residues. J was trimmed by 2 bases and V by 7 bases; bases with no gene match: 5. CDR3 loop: CASNRDRGPYNEQFF. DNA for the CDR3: TGTGCCAGCAACCGGGACAGGGGACCCTACAATGAGCAGTTCTTC.

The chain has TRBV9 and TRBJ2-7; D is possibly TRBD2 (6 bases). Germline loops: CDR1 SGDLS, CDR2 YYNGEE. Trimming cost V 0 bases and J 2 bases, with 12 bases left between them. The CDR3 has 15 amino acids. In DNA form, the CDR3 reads TGTGCCAGCAGCGTAGGGGGGGACGGGACCTACGAGCAGTACTTC. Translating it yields CASSVGGDGTYEQYF.

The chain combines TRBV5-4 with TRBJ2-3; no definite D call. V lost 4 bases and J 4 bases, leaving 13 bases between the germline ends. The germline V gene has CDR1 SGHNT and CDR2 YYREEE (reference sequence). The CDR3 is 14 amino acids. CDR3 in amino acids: CASSPDLYSDTQYF. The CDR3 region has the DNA TGTGCCAGCAGCCCCGATCTTTATTCAGATACGCAGTATTTT.

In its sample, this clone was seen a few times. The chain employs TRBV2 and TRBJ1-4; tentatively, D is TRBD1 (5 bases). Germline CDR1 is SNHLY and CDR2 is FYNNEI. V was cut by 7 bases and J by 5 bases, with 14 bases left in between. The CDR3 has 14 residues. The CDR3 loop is CASIWSGSNEKLFF. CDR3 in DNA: TGTGCCAGCATCTGGTCAGGGTCAAATGAAAAACTGTTTTTT.

The CDR3 loop is CATSSRTGEGEKLFF. CDR3 nucleotide sequence: TGTGCCACCAGCAGCAGGACAGGGGAAGGGGAAAAACTGTTTTTT. The chain recombines TRBV15 with TRBJ1-4; 9 bases are shared with TRBD1. The germline CDR1 and CDR2 sequences are LNHNV and YYDKDF (reference sequence). The CDR3 has 15 residues. V dropped 3 bases and J dropped 8; count of bases not matched to a gene: 7.

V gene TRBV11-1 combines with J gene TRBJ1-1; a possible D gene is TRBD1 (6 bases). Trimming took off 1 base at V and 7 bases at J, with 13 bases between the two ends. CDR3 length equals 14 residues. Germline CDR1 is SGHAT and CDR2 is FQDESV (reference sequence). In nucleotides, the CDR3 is TGTGCCAGCAGCTTAGTCGGGGGCTTTGGTGAAGCTTTCTTT. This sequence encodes CASSLVGGFGEAFF. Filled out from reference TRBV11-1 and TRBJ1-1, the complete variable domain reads EAEVAQSPRYKITEKSQAVAFWCDPISGHATLYWYRQILGQGPELLVQFQDESVVDDSQLPKDRFSAERLKGVDSTLKIQPAELGDSAMYLCASSLVGGFGEAFFGQGTRLTVV.